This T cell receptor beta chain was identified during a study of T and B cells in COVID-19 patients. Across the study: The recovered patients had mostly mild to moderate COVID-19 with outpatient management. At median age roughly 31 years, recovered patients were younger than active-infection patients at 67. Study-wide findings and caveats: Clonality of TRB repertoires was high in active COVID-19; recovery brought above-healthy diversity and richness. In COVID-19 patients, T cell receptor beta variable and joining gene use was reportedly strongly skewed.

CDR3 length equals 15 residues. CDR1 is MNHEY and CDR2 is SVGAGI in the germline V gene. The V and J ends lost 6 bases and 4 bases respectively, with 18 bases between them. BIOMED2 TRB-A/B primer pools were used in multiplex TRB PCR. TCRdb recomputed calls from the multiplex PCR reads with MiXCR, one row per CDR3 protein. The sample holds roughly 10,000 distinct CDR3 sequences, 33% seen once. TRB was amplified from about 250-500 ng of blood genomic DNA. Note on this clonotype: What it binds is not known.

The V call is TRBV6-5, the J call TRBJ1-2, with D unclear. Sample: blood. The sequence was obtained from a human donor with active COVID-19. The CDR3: CASSQISREIYGYTF. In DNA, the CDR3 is TGTGCCAGCAGCCAGATCTCCCGGGAGATCTATGGCTACACCTTC.